This T cell receptor beta chain stems from a study of shared clonotypes between healthy human individuals. In the study overall: Researchers assigned three CD4 naive, three CD4 memory, two CD8 naive and one CD8 memory plate to each donor. Notes on the study in general: Relative to memory subsets, naive subsets generally showed larger estimated richness.

Sequencing was performed with immunoSEQ multiplex PCR; in TCRdb, only in-frame clones are kept and a portion is missing. Altogether roughly 2,500,000 clones are present, roughly 93% being singletons, with the ten largest covering about 0.39%. The V gene end was trimmed by 1 base and the J gene end by 3 bases; junction bases not matched to a gene: 1. Per germline, CDR1 MNHEY and CDR2 SVGAGI. The CDR3 length is 15 residues. Comments on this clone: As yet, its antigen is unknown.

What was sequenced was naive CD4+ T cells from PBMCs. Subset described: CD45RA+ positively selected. The receptor was isolated from a man aged 18 to 29 in good health. Some clones in this sample may be carry-over from other donors' samples. This chain connects TRBV6-5 to TRBJ2-1; 9 positions agree with TRBD2. CDR3 loop: CASSYWREGYNEQFF. The CDR3 DNA reads TGTGCCAGCAGTTACTGGCGGGAGGGCTACAATGAGCAGTTCTTC.